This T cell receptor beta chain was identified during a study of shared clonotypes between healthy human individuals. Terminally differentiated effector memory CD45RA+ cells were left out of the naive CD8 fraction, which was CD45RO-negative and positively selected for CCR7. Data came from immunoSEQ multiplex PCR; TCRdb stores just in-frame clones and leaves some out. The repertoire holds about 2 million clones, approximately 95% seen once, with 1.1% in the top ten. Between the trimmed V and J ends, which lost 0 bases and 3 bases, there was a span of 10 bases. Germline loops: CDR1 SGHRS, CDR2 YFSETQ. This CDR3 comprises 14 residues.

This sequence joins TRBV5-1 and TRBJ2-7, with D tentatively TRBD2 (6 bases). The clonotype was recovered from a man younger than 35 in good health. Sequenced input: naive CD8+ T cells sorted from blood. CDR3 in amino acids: CASSLALGGYEQYF. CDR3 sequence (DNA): TGCGCCAGCAGCTTGGCCCTGGGGGGCTACGAGCAGTACTTC.